This TCR beta chain was obtained from a study of T cell responses to AZD1222 COVID-19 vaccine. Study context: Samples with a second dose at about 4 or about 12 weeks were pooled together. Points from the study as a whole: Elevations in Spike-specific TCR breadth and depth followed administration of two AZD1222 doses. Just a handful of people given AZD1222 tested seropositive at baseline.

As to this clone: Its antigen is not identified.

Trimming cost V 3 bases and J 7 bases, with 10 bases left between them. The CDR3 has 13 residues. Profiling relied on immunoSEQ multiplex PCR, and the TCRdb table lists in-frame clones only, not all of them. The profile shows 140,000 or so clones, approximately 90% of them singletons. Sequences were derived from peripheral blood, sampled on day 0 of AZD1222 vaccination. The clonotype originates from an adult in good health. This chain connects TRBV12-3 or TRBV12-4 to TRBJ2-1, with D uncertain. CDR3 coding DNA: TGTGCCAGCAGTTTCGGTTCACGGAATGAGCAGTTCTTC. Amino acid sequence: CASSFGSRNEQFF.